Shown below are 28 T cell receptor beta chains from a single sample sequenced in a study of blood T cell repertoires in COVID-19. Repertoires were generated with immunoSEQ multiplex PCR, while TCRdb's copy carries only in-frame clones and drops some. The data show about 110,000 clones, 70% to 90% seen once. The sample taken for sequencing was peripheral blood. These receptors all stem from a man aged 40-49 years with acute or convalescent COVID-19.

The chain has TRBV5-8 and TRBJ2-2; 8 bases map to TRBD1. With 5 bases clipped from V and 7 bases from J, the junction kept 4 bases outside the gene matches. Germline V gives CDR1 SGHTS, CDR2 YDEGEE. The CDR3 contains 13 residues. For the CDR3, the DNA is TGTGCCAGCAGTTACAGGGGGGTCGGGGAGCTGTTTTTT. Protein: CASSYRGVGELFF.

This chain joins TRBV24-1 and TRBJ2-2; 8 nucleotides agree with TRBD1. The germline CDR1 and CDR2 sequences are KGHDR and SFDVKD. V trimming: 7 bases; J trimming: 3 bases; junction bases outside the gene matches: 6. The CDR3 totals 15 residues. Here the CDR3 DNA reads TGTGCCACCAGCGCCGGACAGGGATACACCGGGGAGCTGTTTTTT. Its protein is CATSAGQGYTGELFF.

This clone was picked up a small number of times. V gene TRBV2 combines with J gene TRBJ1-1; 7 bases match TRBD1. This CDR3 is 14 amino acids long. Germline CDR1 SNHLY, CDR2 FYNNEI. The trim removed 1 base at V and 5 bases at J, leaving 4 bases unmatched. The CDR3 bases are TGTGCCAGCAGTGAAGAGGGGGCAACAACTGAAGCTTTCTTT. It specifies CASSEEGATTEAFF.

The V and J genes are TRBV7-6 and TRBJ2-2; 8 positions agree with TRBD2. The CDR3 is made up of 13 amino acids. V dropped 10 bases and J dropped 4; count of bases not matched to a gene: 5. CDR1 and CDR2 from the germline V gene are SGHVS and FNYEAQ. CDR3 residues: CATNRGGTGELFF. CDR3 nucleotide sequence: TGTGCCACAAACCGGGGGGGCACCGGGGAGCTGTTTTTT. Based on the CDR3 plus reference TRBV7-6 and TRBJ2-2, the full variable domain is GAGVSQSPRYKVTKRGQDVALRCDPISGHVSLYWYRQALGQGPEFLTYFNYEAQQDKSGLPNDRFSAERPEGSISTLTIQRTEQRDSAMYRCATNRGGTGELFFGEGSRLTVL.

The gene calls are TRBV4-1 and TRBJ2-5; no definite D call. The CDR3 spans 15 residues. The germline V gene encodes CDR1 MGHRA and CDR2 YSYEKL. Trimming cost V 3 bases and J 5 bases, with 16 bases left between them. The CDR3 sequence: CASSQLLAVGETQYF. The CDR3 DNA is TGCGCCAGCAGCCAGTTGCTTGCGGTCGGGGAGACCCAGTACTTC.

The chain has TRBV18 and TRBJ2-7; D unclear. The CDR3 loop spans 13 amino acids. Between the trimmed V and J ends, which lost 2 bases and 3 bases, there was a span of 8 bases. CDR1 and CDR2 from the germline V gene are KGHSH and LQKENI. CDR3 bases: TGTGCCAGCTCACCAGTAGACAACTACGAGCAGTACTTC. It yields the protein CASSPVDNYEQYF. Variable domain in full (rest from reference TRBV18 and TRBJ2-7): NAGVMQNPRHLVRRRGQEARLRCSPMKGHSHVYWYRQLPEEGLKFMVYLQKENIIDESGMPKERFSAEFPKEGPSILRIQQVVRGDSAAYFCASSPVDNYEQYFGPGTRLTVT.

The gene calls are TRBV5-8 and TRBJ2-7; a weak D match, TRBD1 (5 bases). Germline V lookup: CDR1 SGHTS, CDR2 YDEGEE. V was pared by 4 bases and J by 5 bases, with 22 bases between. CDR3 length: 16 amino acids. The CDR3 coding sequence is TGTGCCAGCAGCCCAGTCCAGGGCTCCCGCGTTGACGAGCAGTACTTC. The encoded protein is CASSPVQGSRVDEQYF.

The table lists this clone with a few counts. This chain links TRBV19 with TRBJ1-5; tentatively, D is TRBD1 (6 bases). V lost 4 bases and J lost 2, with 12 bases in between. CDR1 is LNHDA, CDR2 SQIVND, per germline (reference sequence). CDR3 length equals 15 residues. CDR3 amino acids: CASSTWGQGNQPQHF. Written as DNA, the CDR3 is TGTGCCAGTAGTACCTGGGGGCAGGGCAATCAGCCCCAGCATTTT.

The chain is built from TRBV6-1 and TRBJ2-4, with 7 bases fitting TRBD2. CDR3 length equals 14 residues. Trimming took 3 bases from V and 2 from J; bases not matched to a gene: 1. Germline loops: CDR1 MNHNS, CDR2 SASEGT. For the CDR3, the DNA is TGTGCCAGCAGTGAGGGGGGGACCAAAAACATTCAGTACTTC. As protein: CASSEGGTKNIQYF.

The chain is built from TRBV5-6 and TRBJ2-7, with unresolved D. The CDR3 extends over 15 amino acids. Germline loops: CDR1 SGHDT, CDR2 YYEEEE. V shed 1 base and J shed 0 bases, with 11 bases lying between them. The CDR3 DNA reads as TGTGCCAGCAGCTTGCCGACGGAGAGCTCCTACGAGCAGTACTTC. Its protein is CASSLPTESSYEQYF.

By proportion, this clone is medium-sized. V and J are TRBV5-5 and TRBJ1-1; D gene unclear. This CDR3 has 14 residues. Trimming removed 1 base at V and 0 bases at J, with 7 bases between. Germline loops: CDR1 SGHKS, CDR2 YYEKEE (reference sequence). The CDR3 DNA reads TGTGCCAGCAGCTTGTCGTCCCTGAACACTGAAGCTTTCTTT. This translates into CASSLSSLNTEAFF.

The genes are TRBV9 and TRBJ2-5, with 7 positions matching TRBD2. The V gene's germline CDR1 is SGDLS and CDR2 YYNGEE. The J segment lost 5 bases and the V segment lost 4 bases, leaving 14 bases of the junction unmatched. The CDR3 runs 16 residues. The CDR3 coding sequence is TGTGCCAGCAGCATCTGCGGGGAGGGGACGGGGGAGACCCAGTACTTC. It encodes CASSICGEGTGETQYF.

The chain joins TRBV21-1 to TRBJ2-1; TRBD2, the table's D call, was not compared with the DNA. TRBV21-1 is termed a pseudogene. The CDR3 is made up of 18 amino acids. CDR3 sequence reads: CASSYTPVIAGGYNEQFF. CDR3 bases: TGTGCCAGCAGCTATACGCCCGTTATAGCGGGCGGTTACAATGAGCAGTTCTTC.

For the CDR3, the DNA is TGTGCCAGCAGCGGGACGGGGGGCGCAAACTATGGCTACACCTTC. The encoded protein is CASSGTGGANYGYTF. V usage is TRBV5-4 and J usage is TRBJ1-2, with D perhaps TRBD1 (6 bases). Trimming removed 4 bases at V and 2 bases at J, with 15 bases between. This CDR3 spans 15 amino acids. Per germline, CDR1 SGHNT and CDR2 YYREEE (reference sequence).

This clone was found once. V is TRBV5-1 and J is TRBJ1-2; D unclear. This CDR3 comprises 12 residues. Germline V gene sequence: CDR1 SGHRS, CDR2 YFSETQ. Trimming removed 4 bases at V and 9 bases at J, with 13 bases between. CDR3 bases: TGCGCCAGCAGCCCGGGTCGGGATCGCTACACCTTC. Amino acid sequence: CASSPGRDRYTF.

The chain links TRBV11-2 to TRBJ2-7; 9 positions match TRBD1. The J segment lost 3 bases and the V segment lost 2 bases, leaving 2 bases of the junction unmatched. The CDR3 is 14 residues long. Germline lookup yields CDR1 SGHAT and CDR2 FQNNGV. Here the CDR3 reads CASSLTGGGYEQYF. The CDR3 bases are TGTGCCAGCAGCTTAACAGGGGGCGGCTACGAGCAGTACTTC.

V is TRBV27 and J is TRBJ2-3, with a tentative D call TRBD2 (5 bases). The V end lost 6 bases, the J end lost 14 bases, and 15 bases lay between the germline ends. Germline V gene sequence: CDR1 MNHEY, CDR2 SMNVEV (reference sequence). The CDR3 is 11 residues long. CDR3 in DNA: TGTGCCAGCAGGGGAGCAAATAGATGGTATTTT. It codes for CASRGANRWYF.

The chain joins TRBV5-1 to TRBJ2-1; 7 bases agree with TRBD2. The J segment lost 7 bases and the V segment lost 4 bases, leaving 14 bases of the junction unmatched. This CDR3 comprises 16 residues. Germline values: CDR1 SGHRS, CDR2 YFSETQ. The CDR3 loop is CASSQVGGSPLNEQFF. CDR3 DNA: TGCGCCAGCAGCCAGGTCGGGGGGAGTCCTCTAAATGAGCAGTTCTTC.

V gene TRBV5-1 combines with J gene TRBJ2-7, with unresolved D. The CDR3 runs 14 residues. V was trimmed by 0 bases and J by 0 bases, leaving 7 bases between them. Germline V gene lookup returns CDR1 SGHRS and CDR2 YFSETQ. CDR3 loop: CASSLDGFSYEQYF. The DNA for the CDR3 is TGCGCCAGCAGCTTGGACGGGTTCTCCTACGAGCAGTACTTC.

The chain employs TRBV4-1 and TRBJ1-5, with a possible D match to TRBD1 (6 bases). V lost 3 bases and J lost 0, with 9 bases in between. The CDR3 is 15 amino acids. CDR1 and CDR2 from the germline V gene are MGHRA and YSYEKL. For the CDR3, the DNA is TGCGCCAGCAGCCAGGGGGACACTAGCAATCAGCCCCAGCATTTT. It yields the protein CASSQGDTSNQPQHF.

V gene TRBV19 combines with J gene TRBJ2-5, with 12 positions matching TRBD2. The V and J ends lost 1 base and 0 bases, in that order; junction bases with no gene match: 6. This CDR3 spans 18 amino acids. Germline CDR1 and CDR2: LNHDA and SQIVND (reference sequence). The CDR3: CASSIVGLAGGYQETQYF. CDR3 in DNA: TGTGCCAGTAGTATAGTCGGGCTAGCGGGGGGGTACCAAGAGACCCAGTACTTC.

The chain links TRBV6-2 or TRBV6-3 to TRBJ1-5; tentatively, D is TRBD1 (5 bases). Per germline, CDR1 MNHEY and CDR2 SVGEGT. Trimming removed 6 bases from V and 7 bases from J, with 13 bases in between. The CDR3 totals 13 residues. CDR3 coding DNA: TGTGCCAGCAGCCAATATAAGGGGCAGCCCCAGCATTTT. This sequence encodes CASSQYKGQPQHF.

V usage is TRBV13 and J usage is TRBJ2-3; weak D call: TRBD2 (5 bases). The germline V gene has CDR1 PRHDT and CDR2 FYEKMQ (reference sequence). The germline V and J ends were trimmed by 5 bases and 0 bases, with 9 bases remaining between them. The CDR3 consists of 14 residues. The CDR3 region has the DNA TGTGCCAGCAGCCCGAGGACTAGCACAGATACGCAGTATTTT. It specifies CASSPRTSTDTQYF. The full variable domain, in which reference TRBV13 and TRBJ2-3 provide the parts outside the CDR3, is AAGVIQSPRHLIKEKRETATLKCYPIPRHDTVYWYQQGPGQDPQFLISFYEKMQSDKGSIPDRFSAQQFSDYHSELNMSSLELGDSALYFCASSPRTSTDTQYFGPGTRLTVL.

This CDR3 is CASRQTTAATGELFF. CDR3 DNA: TGTGCCAGCAGACAGACGACGGCCGCCACCGGGGAGCTGTTTTTT. The chain recombines TRBV6-5 with TRBJ2-2, with D uncertain. This CDR3 is built from 15 residues. Trimming left V 6 bases short and J 4 bases short, with 15 bases between. CDR1 is MNHEY, CDR2 SVGAGI, per germline.

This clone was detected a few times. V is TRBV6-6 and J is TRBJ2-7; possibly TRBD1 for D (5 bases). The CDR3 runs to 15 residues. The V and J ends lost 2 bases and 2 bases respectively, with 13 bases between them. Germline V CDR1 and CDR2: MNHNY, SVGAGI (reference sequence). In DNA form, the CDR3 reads TGTGCCAGCAGTTACCGTCCACAGGCCACCTACGAGCAGTACTTC. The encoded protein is CASSYRPQATYEQYF.

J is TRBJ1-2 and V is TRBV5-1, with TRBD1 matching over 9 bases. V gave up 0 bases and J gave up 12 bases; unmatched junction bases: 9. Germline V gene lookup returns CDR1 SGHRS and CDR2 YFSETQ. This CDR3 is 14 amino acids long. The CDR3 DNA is TGCGCCAGCAGCTTGGCCGCGGGACAGGGAATCAACACCTTC. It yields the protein CASSLAAGQGINTF.

The CDR3 loop reads CASSFPTGTTYEQYF. The DNA of the CDR3 is TGTGCCAGCAGCTTTCCGACAGGAACTACCTACGAGCAGTACTTC. V is TRBV11-2 and J is TRBJ2-7; tentative D call: TRBD1 (6 bases). Per the germline V gene, CDR1 is SGHAT and CDR2 is FQNNGV. This CDR3 contains 15 residues. V was clipped by 3 bases and J by 2 bases, with 14 bases between them.

The CDR3 loop reads CSVAGVTLNTEAFF. Written as DNA, the CDR3 is TGCAGCGTTGCAGGCGTGACCCTGAACACTGAAGCTTTCTTT. This chain connects TRBV29-1 to TRBJ1-1; no firm D call. The CDR3 totals 14 residues. Germline V gives CDR1 SQVTM, CDR2 ANQGSEA. Between the trimmed V and J ends, which lost 4 bases and 0 bases, there was a span of 12 bases.